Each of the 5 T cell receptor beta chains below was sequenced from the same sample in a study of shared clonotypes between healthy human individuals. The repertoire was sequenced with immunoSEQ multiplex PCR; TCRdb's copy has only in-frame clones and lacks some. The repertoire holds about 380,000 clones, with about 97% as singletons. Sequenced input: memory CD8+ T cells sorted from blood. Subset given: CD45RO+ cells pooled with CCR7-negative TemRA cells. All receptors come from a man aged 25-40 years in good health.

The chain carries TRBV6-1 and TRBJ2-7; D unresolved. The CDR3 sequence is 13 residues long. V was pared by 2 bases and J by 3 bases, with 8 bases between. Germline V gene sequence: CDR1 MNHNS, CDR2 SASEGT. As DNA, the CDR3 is TGTGCCAGCAGTGAATGGGCGGACTACGAGCAGTACTTC. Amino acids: CASSEWADYEQYF.

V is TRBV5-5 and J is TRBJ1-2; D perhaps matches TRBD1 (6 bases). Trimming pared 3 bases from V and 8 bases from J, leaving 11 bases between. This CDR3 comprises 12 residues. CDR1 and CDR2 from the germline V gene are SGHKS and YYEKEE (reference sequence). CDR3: CASSSGVSGYTF. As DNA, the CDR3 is TGTGCCAGCAGCTCAGGGGTTTCCGGCTACACCTTC.

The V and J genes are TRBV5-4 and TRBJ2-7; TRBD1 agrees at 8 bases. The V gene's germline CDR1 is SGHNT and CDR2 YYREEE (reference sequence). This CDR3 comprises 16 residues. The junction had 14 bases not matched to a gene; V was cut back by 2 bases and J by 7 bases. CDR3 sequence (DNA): TGTGCCAGCAGCTTCAACCCGGGACAGGCTTTGAGGGAGCAGTACTTC. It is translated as CASSFNPGQALREQYF. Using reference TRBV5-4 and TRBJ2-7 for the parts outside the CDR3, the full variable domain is ETGVTQSPTHLIKTRGQQVTLRCSSQSGHNTVSWYQQALGQGPQFIFQYYREEENGRGNFPPRFSGLQFPNYSSELNVNALELDDSALYLCASSFNPGQALREQYFGPGTRLTVT.

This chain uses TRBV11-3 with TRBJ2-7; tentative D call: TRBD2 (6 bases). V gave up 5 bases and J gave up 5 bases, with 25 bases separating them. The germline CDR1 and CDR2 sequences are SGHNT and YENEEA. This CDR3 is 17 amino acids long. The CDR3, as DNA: TGTGCCAGCAGCCGCGGGGCATGCCTGGAGGCGGGCCACGAGCAGTACTTC. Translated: CASSRGACLEAGHEQYF.

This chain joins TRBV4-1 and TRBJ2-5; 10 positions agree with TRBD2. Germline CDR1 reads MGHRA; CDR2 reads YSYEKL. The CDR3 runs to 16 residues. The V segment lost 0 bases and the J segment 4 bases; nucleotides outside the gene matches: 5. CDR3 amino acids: CASSQDFLAGVETQYF. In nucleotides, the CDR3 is TGCGCCAGCAGCCAAGATTTCCTAGCGGGAGTAGAGACCCAGTACTTC.